This T cell receptor beta chain stems from a study of T cells in Graves' hyperthyroidism and ophthalmopathy. General study findings and limits: The model anticipated ophthalmopathy a median around six months pre-onset.

Amplification yielded TCR beta CDR3 regions, with RNA transcripts as the source. The TCR CDR3 was amplified in a first-round RT-PCR using the HTBI primer set. MiXCR was run by TCRdb on the multiplex PCR reads, yielding one entry per CDR3 protein. The sample comprises about 380,000 distinct CDR3 sequences, around 13% of which are singletons, and around a fifth rests with the top ten. The germline V gene encodes CDR1 MDHEN and CDR2 SYDVKM. The ends were cut back, 6 bases at V and 3 bases at J, with 8 bases in the middle. The CDR3 runs to 12 residues. This clonotype was counted ten times or more. The antigen remains unidentified.

The receptor comes from a woman aged 25 to 39 with Graves' ophthalmopathy. The sequencing input was blood. The chain carries TRBV28 and TRBJ1-1; D unresolved. The CDR3 region is CASSPSHTEAFF. CDR3 nucleotide sequence: TGTGCCAGCAGCCCCTCGCACACTGAAGCTTTCTTT.